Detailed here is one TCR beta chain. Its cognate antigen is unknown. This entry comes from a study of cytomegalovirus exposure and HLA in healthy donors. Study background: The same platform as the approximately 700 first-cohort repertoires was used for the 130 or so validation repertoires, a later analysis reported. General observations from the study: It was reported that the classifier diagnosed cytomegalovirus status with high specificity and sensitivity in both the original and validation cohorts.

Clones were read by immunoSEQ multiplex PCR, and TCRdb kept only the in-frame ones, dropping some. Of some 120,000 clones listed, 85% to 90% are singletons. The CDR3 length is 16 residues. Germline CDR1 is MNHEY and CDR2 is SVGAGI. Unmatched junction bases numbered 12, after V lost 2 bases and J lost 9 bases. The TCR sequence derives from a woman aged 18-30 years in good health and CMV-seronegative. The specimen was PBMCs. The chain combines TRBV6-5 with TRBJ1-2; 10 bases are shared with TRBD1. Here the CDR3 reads CASSYGTGTGVSSYTF. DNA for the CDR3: TGTGCCAGCAGTTACGGAACCGGGACAGGGGTTTCTAGCTACACCTTC.